This TCR beta chain emerged from a study of CD8+ T cells in alopecia areata (dated by TCRdb to about 2018). At the level of the whole study: The treated patients took part in an open-label pilot trial in which moderate-to-severe alopecia areata was treated with oral tofacitinib at 5 to 10 mg twice daily. Scalp clonality was compared across normal scalp (n=4), patchy alopecia areata scalp (n=8), and alopecia totalis/universalis scalp (n=8). On the human side, TCRbeta sequencing was run on scalp tissue and on sorted CD4+ and CD8+ peripheral blood T cells from healthy controls and from alopecia areata patients with either patchy or totalis/universalis disease. Biopsies were taken from tofacitinib-treated patients at baseline and again at 4 and 24 weeks into treatment, and several of those patients also had a later scalp biopsy. Patients received tofacitinib for 6 to 18 months and were then followed off drug for 6 months to check for delayed response and recurrence. TCRbeta CDR3 regions were amplified by immunoSEQ multiplex PCR using 35 Vbeta forward and 13 Jbeta reverse primers. For the treated patients, the SALT score, which quantifies what percentage of scalp surface area is affected, served as the measure of disease severity. RNA came from the PAXgene miRNA kit for fixed scalp, the miRNeasy kit for PBMCs, and the RNeasy kit for mouse skin. The study used high-throughput TCRbeta sequencing to examine T cell clonal expansion in alopecia areata, in both the C3H/HeJ mouse model and human patients. The investigation overall reported the following: Compared with mice, TCR sequences shared between patients were less clear, possibly partly because of HLA diversity across the patient population. Scalp clonality and the number of expanded CD8+ clones among the top 100 scalp clones were significantly decreased by tofacitinib. The treated cohort was small, with a single nonresponder, so links between baseline CD8+ expansion and response need larger studies. Compared with normal scalp, lesional scalp, particularly in alopecia totalis/universalis, had higher clonality and more expanded CD8+ clones, which suggests antigenic drive. Many expanded lesional clones were found to persist in scalp and blood during tofacitinib treatment, and relapse after treatment cessation may be partly explained by this persistence. Resident alphabeta T cells in normal human skin are also sequenced, complicating scalp TCR repertoire analysis, unlike mouse skin dominated by gammadelta T cells.

Trimming at the junction amounts to 2 bases on V and 4 bases on J, and the germline ends lie 5 bases apart. Spanning cysteine to phenylalanine, the CDR3 consists of 12 amino acids. Just CDR3 DNA is preserved here, 36 bases in frame from base 1. CDR1 MGHRA and CDR2 YSYEKL were looked up in the germline V gene. The time point label for this specimen denotes: around 26 weeks on oral tofacitinib. The treatment or condition label for this specimen denotes: oral pan-JAK inhibitor, 5-10 mg twice daily. Lesional scalp punch biopsies and peripheral blood were obtained from alopecia areata patients. PBMCs were isolated by density centrifugation and stained for CD3, CD4 and CD8, after which CD4+ and CD8+ T cells were sorted on a FACSAria. The library came from the immunoSEQ multiplex PCR assay. RNA was extracted from all samples and reverse transcribed into cDNA as template for TCR sequencing. First-strand cDNA was synthesized with SuperScript III using a 2:1 mix of oligo-dT and random hexamers. A synthetic immune receptor repertoire was used to measure amplification bias, and any remaining bias was corrected computationally. For the original study's pipeline: Raw reads were preprocessed to remove errors, and CDR3 was defined by IMGT conventions from the conserved cysteine to phenylalanine. Clonality was computed by normalizing Shannon entropy by log2 of the number of productive unique TCRs and subtracting the result from 1. Whether each scalp clone was CD4 or CD8 was inferred by checking scalp TCRbeta sequences against the CD4 and CD8 repertoires from sorted blood. Imported from immuneACCESS, the table was reduced by TCRdb to in-frame sequences with V and J called. These copies leave out some clones; in studies compared against another copy, an unresolved V gene accounts for under half, and the cause of the remainder is not known. That table gives V, J and clone size, and the DNA gave D and trimming. The table for this sample lists around 100,000 clones; roughly 47% of them were counted only once. In total, the top ten clones hold less than 20% of the sample.

Concerning this clone itself: Its cognate antigen has yet to be identified. The input lacks base qualities; no much larger clone sits a single base away.

The sequence was collected from a human donor with alopecia areata. This receptor chain uses TRBV4-1 and TRBJ1-1; the D gene lacks a confident call. Sequenced material: CD8+ T cells sorted from blood, taken at week 24, from a patient treated with tofacitinib. The CDR3: CASSQLGTEAFF. The DNA reads as follows: TGCGCCAGCAGCCAACTTGGCACTGAAGCTTTCTTT.